This is a list of T cell receptor beta chains from one sample in a study of blood T cell repertoires in COVID-19. This table comes from immunoSEQ multiplex PCR, and its TCRdb copy is limited to in-frame clones, with some not included. Of about 260,000 clones in the sample, approximately 85% are singletons; the top ten hold about an eighth. Source material: peripheral blood. The source of these receptors is a human donor in a cohort sampled during active COVID-19. CDR3s include the opening cysteine and the closing phenylalanine or tryptophan. Fields, in order: J gene, V gene, CDR3 length, CDR3 protein.

>TRBJ2-1|TRBV6-5|13
CASTGTSGRLGFF
>TRBJ1-6|TRBV11-2|16
CASSLTGESYNSPLHF
>TRBJ1-5|TRBV7-6|17
CASSLALNRGSNQPQHF
>TRBJ2-1|TRBV9|14
CASSASGTYNEQFF
>TRBJ2-1|TRBV19|17
CASSTRTSGYFYNEQFF
>TRBJ2-5|TRBV5-4|15
CASSLGGLAVETQYF
>TRBJ1-2|TRBV3-1/TRBV3-2|15
CASAGSDRSSYGYTF
>TRBJ2-1|TRBV19|16
CASSIGPSGVYNEQFF
>TRBJ1-2|TRBV19|15
CASSPSRGGLYGYTF
>TRBJ2-1|TRBV6-2/TRBV6-3|11
CASSLAREQFF
>TRBJ1-1|TRBV4-3|13
CASSQVEGREAFF
>TRBJ2-5|TRBV25-1|12
CASSDFGETQYF
>TRBJ2-2|TRBV4-2|18
CASSQELTSVLDTGELFF
>TRBJ2-3|TRBV11-3|12
CASSLGLDTQYF
>TRBJ1-2|TRBV5-6|15
CASSSRIVGARGYTF
>TRBJ2-3|TRBV11-2|15
CASRGLAESTDTQYF
>TRBJ2-5|TRBV3-1/TRBV3-2|15
CARLDRGMYQETQYF
>TRBJ1-6|TRBV4-2|15
CASSQEQGSNSPLHF
>TRBJ1-3|TRBV6-5|13
CASQTSSGNTIYF
>TRBJ1-1|TRBV11-2|12
CASSRRGTEAFF
>TRBJ1-1|TRBV10-2|14
CASSESRSGSEAFF
>TRBJ1-1|TRBV7-3|16
CASSLQGPTMNTEAFF
>TRBJ1-5|TRBV18|15
CASSPQAGGNQPQHF
>TRBJ1-2|TRBV7-9|15
CASSGGPQANYGYTF
>TRBJ2-3|TRBV27|16
CASSSLAGAGTDTQYF
>TRBJ1-4|TRBV7-9|14
CASSASGGGEKLFF
>TRBJ2-3|TRBV4-3|16
CASSQRTSGTTDTQYF
>TRBJ1-2|TRBV18|14
CASSPPRGGSGYTF
>TRBJ1-1|TRBV10-2|12
CASRGQNTEAFF
>TRBJ2-5|TRBV11-2|13
CASSTDRLETQYF
>TRBJ2-7|TRBV7-9|15
CASSLSGLAFYEQYF
>TRBJ2-5|TRBV5-4|15
CASSLGQRGEETQYF
>TRBJ1-1|TRBV11-2|15
CASSRRRGMNTEAFF
>TRBJ1-1|TRBV6-6|14
CASRLGGMNTEAFF
>TRBJ1-2|TRBV7-2|12
CASSFGGGGYTF